This is a list of T cell receptor beta chains from one sample in a study of OX40 agonist ivuxolimab in advanced cancers. The method was immunoSEQ multiplex PCR; TCRdb's version includes in-frame clones alone and lacks a portion of them. This table has tens of thousands of clones, about 85% appearing once. The sample was CD4+ or CD8+ T cells sorted from blood, taken in a trial of the OX40 agonist ivuxolimab. The source is an adult with an advanced solid tumor such as melanoma, head and neck, liver or kidney cancer. The CDR3 runs from the conserved cysteine through the conserved F or W. Each record gives: J gene, clone size, D gene, CDR3 length, V gene, CDR3 protein, CDR3 DNA. A D gene is named only where the DNA matches it firmly. Size is omitted from some rows. Given values are once, few, many or a class for expanded clones.

TRBJ1-5,once,.,14,TRBV30,CAWSRQNSNQPQHF,TGTGCCTGGAGTCGACAGAATAGCAATCAGCCCCAGCATTTT
TRBJ2-7,.,TRBD1,14,TRBV27,CASSRGGSFNEQYF,TGTGCCAGCAGTCGAGGGGGCAGTTTTAACGAGCAGTACTTC
TRBJ2-5,.,TRBD1,15,TRBV5-4,CASRQEITGDETQYF,TGTGCCAGCAGACAAGAAATTACAGGGGATGAGACCCAGTACTTC
TRBJ2-6,.,.,15,TRBV28,CASSLGGSGANVLTF,TGTGCCAGCAGTTTGGGAGGCTCTGGGGCCAACGTCCTGACTTTC
TRBJ2-4,.,.,14,TRBV7-2,CASSPDSAKNIQYF,TGTGCCAGCAGCCCGGACTCCGCCAAAAACATTCAGTACTTC
TRBJ2-1,.,.,15,TRBV19,CASSIGTRLDNEQFF,TGTGCCAGTAGTATTGGCACTCGCCTCGACAATGAGCAGTTCTTC
TRBJ2-3,.,TRBD1,20,TRBV2,CASSDADAQGVDASTDTQYF,TGTGCCAGCAGTGATGCCGACGCTCAGGGGGTTGACGCCTCCACAGATACGCAGTATTTT
TRBJ1-5,.,TRBD1,16,TRBV19,CASIRGRGQGHQPQHF,TGTGCCAGTATCCGAGGTCGGGGACAGGGTCATCAGCCCCAGCATTTT
TRBJ2-1,.,.,12,TRBV6-6,CATWKSRNEQFF,TGTGCCACCTGGAAGTCAAGGAATGAGCAGTTCTTC
TRBJ2-3,.,TRBD1,14,TRBV10-3,CAINLDRGTDTQYF,TGTGCCATCAACCTAGACAGGGGGACAGATACGCAGTATTTT
TRBJ1-6,.,.,16,TRBV28,CASSLLGGNVFSPLHF,TGTGCCAGCAGTTTACTTGGGGGCAATGTGTTTTCACCCCTCCACTTT
TRBJ1-5,.,.,15,TRBV15,CATSRGGVDNQPQHF,TGTGCCACCAGCAGGGGCGGGGTGGACAATCAGCCCCAGCATTTT
TRBJ2-5,.,.,17,TRBV10-3,CAISESVGASGQETQYF,TGTGCCATCAGTGAGTCCGTAGGAGCGAGCGGGCAAGAGACCCAGTACTTC
TRBJ2-3,.,.,12,TRBV10-3,CAIRGSTDTQYF,TGTGCCATCCGAGGCAGCACAGATACGCAGTATTTT
TRBJ2-7,.,.,13,TRBV30,CAWSRGSSYEQYF,TGTGCCTGGAGTAGGGGTAGCTCCTACGAGCAGTACTTC
TRBJ1-5,once,TRBD1,14,TRBV5-6,CASSQGQGSRPQHF,TGTGCCAGCAGCCAGGGACAGGGATCGAGGCCCCAGCATTTT
TRBJ2-5,.,.,13,TRBV18,CASSPEQVSTQYF,TGTGCCAGCTCACCCGAACAGGTTTCAACCCAGTACTTC
TRBJ2-1,.,.,14,TRBV7-9,CASSFTPDFDEQFF,TGTGCCAGCAGCTTTACCCCTGACTTCGATGAGCAGTTCTTC
TRBJ2-1,.,TRBD2,15,TRBV11-2,CASSRGAGERNEQFF,TGTGCCAGCAGCCGGGGAGCGGGAGAACGCAATGAGCAGTTCTTC
TRBJ1-5,.,TRBD1,16,TRBV4-1,CASSQPDRGSNQPQHF,TGCGCCAGCAGCCAACCTGACAGGGGAAGCAATCAGCCCCAGCATTTT
TRBJ1-5,.,TRBD1,14,TRBV2,CASILDRGDQPQHF,TGTGCCAGCATTCTGGACAGGGGGGATCAGCCCCAGCATTTT
TRBJ2-7,.,.,11,TRBV6-1,CASSLVGEQYF,TGTGCCAGCAGCTTAGTAGGGGAGCAGTACTTC
TRBJ2-7,.,TRBD2,16,TRBV5-4,CASSWGPSGASYEQYF,TGTGCCAGCAGCTGGGGCCCTAGCGGGGCGTCCTACGAGCAGTACTTC
TRBJ2-1,.,.,14,TRBV5-1,CASSLGGSYNEQFF,TGCGCCAGCAGCTTGGGGGGTTCCTACAATGAGCAGTTCTTC
TRBJ2-5,.,.,12,TRBV18,CASSPQGETQYF,TGTGCCAGCTCACCACAAGGAGAGACCCAGTACTTC
TRBJ2-5,.,TRBD1,15,TRBV2,CASSEDQQGLETQYF,TGTGCCAGCAGTGAAGACCAACAGGGGCTGGAGACCCAGTACTTC
TRBJ2-3,.,.,17,TRBV21-1,CASSKARKIKRTDTQYF,TGTGCCAGCAGCAAGGCGCGGAAGATAAAGCGCACAGATACGCAGTATTTT
TRBJ2-3,.,.,15,TRBV21-1,CASSGLAGVPDTQYF,TGTGCCAGCAGTGGACTAGCGGGAGTGCCAGATACGCAGTATTTT
TRBJ1-1,.,.,10,TRBV20-1,CSVRNTEAFF,TGCAGTGTCAGGAACACTGAAGCTTTCTTT
TRBJ2-5,.,.,15,TRBV7-3,CASSLMAGLQETQYF,TGTGCCAGCAGCTTAATGGCGGGGCTTCAAGAGACCCAGTACTTC
TRBJ1-4,.,.,13,TRBV7-7,CASSPGLNEKLFF,TGTGCTAGCAGCCCAGGCCTTAATGAAAAACTGTTTTTT
TRBJ2-2,.,.,16,TRBV5-6,CASSFRRARGIGELFF,TGTGCCAGCAGCTTTCGCAGGGCTAGGGGGATCGGGGAGCTGTTTTTT
TRBJ2-3,.,.,14,TRBV7-6,CASSLDPREGTQYF,TGTGCCAGCAGCTTGGACCCACGCGAGGGGACGCAGTATTTT
TRBJ2-5,.,TRBD1,13,TRBV28,CASSRDRGETQYF,TGTGCCAGCAGCCGGGACAGGGGTGAGACCCAGTACTTC
TRBJ2-7,.,.,14,TRBV6-5,CARAHGGKSYEQYF,TGTGCCAGGGCGCATGGGGGGAAGTCTTACGAGCAGTACTTC
TRBJ1-4,.,TRBD1,14,TRBV19,CASSTGTGAEKLFF,TGTGCCAGTAGCACCGGGACAGGGGCTGAAAAACTGTTTTTT
TRBJ1-4,.,.,13,TRBV4-1,CASSQGWSEKLFF,TGCGCCAGCAGCCAAGGGTGGTCGGAAAAACTGTTTTTT
TRBJ2-3,.,.,14,TRBV30,CAWSVRTHLDTQYF,TGTGCCTGGAGTGTACGTACCCATTTGGATACGCAGTATTTT
TRBJ1-5,.,TRBD1,14,TRBV30,CAWSRDRALAPQHF,TGTGCCTGGAGTCGGGACAGGGCATTGGCGCCCCAGCATTTT
TRBJ2-5,.,.,14,TRBV7-8,CASSRRGLWETQYF,TGTGCCAGCAGCCGGAGGGGATTGTGGGAGACCCAGTACTTC
TRBJ2-1,.,.,14,TRBV5-5,CASSLTGSYNEQFF,TGTGCCAGCAGCTTGACAGGTTCCTACAATGAGCAGTTCTTC
TRBJ2-7,.,.,13,TRBV7-9,CASSLGAAREQYF,TGTGCCAGCAGCTTAGGCGCTGCGAGGGAGCAGTACTTC
TRBJ2-3,.,.,15,TRBV10-3,CAISEGGMGTDTQYF,TGTGCCATCAGTGAGGGGGGAATGGGCACAGATACGCAGTATTTT
TRBJ1-1,few,.,13,TRBV5-1,CASSKGDFAEAFF,TGCGCCAGCAGCAAAGGGGACTTCGCTGAAGCTTTCTTT
TRBJ1-5,once,.,14,TRBV10-3,CAIKEPGPLAPQHF,TGTGCCATCAAAGAGCCGGGGCCCTTGGCGCCCCAGCATTTT
TRBJ1-2,.,.,12,TRBV29-1,CSVDGGRGGYTF,TGCAGCGTTGACGGTGGGCGAGGGGGCTACACCTTC
TRBJ2-5,.,TRBD2,19,TRBV10-2,CASSDRAPGLAGVGETQYF,TGCGCCAGCAGTGATCGGGCGCCGGGACTAGCGGGAGTAGGGGAGACCCAGTACTTC
TRBJ2-5,.,.,14,TRBV5-4,CASSEDTTQGSQYF,TGTGCCAGCAGTGAAGACACCACTCAGGGGTCCCAGTACTTC
TRBJ2-7,.,TRBD2,15,TRBV6-5,CASRGLAGAPYEQYF,TGTGCCAGCAGGGGGTTAGCGGGAGCCCCCTACGAGCAGTACTTC
TRBJ2-6,.,TRBD1,17,TRBV7-3,CASSRTGRRSGANVLTF,TGTGCCAGCAGTCGGACAGGGAGGAGGTCTGGGGCCAACGTCCTGACTTTC
TRBJ1-2,.,.,14,TRBV28,CASRRQATNYGYTF,TGTGCCAGCAGGAGACAGGCAACTAACTATGGCTACACCTTC
TRBJ2-1,.,.,16,TRBV6-1,CASSEDGWGFYNEQFF,TGTGCCAGCAGTGAAGACGGGTGGGGATTCTACAATGAGCAGTTCTTC
TRBJ2-7,once,TRBD1,12,TRBV28,CASTGQDSEQYF,TGTGCCAGCACCGGACAGGATAGCGAGCAGTACTTC
TRBJ1-2,.,.,15,TRBV7-2,CASSPSGGLYYGYTF,TGTGCCAGCAGCCCCTCGGGGGGGCTTTACTATGGCTACACCTTC
TRBJ2-7,.,.,14,TRBV5-8,CASSLSLATYEQYF,TGTGCCAGCAGCTTGTCCTTAGCGACCTACGAGCAGTACTTC
TRBJ1-5,.,.,16,TRBV28,CASSLASRPGNQPQHF,TGTGCCAGCAGCCTCGCGTCCAGGCCCGGCAATCAGCCCCAGCATTTT
TRBJ1-2,.,.,14,TRBV30,CAWRDRGANYGYTF,TGTGCCTGGAGGGACAGAGGGGCTAACTATGGCTACACCTTC
TRBJ2-5,.,.,14,TRBV7-9,CASSLGDPVATQYF,TGTGCCAGCAGCTTAGGGGACCCTGTGGCGACCCAGTACTTC
TRBJ1-1,few,.,12,TRBV30,CASRGGNTEAFF,TGTGCCTCGAGGGGGGGGAACACTGAAGCTTTCTTT